These 20 T cell receptor beta chains share one sample of origin, sequenced in a study of CD8+ T cells in alopecia areata. The treatment: oral pan-JAK inhibitor, 5-10 mg twice daily. Sequencing used cDNA as its template, made by extracting RNA and reverse transcribing it. TCRdb's table, derived via immunoSEQ multiplex PCR, lists solely in-frame clones and lacks some. The sample consists of around 100,000 clones, roughly three fifths of them appearing once. The input for sequencing was CD4+ T cells sorted from blood, taken at week 24, from a patient treated with tofacitinib. The source of these receptors is a human donor with alopecia areata.

V usage is TRBV9 and J usage is TRBJ1-5; possible D gene TRBD1, 5 bases. The germline V and J ends were trimmed by 0 bases and 8 bases, with 18 bases remaining between them. Looked up from germline, CDR1 is SGDLS and CDR2 is YYNGEE. This CDR3 spans 16 amino acids. The CDR3 bases are TGTGCCAGCAGCGTAGGCGGGGGGTGGGGCATCGAGCCCCAGCATTTT. Encoded protein: CASSVGGGWGIEPQHF.

The rearrangement joins TRBV30 to TRBJ1-2; tentative D call: TRBD1 (6 bases). Deletions cut 3 bases from V and 7 bases from J, with 15 bases between. The germline CDR1 and CDR2 sequences are GTSNPN and SVGIG (reference sequence). The CDR3 spans 13 residues. The CDR3 loop reads CAWSYREEAGYTF. CDR3 in DNA: TGTGCCTGGAGCTACAGGGAAGAGGCTGGCTACACCTTC.

The rearrangement joins TRBV5-1 to TRBJ2-3; D may be TRBD1 or TRBD2 (6 bases each). Germline lookup yields CDR1 SGHRS and CDR2 YFSETQ. This CDR3 comprises 16 residues. Trimming removed 3 bases at V and 0 bases at J, with 14 bases between. The CDR3 nucleotides read TGCGCCAGCAGCTGGAGGGGGTCCCCTAGCACAGATACGCAGTATTTT. It translates to CASSWRGSPSTDTQYF.

The chain has TRBV19 and TRBJ2-3; 10 bases fit TRBD2. This CDR3 has 16 amino acids. Germline V gene data show CDR1 as LNHDA and CDR2 as SQIVND (reference sequence). The V and J ends lost 5 bases and 0 bases, in that order; junction bases with no gene match: 5. This CDR3 reads CASSLSGGRSTDTQYF. The CDR3 region has the DNA TGTGCCAGTAGTCTTAGCGGGGGGAGAAGCACAGATACGCAGTATTTT.

This clone was observed a handful of times. The chain is built from TRBV4-3 and TRBJ2-5; 7 nucleotides line up with TRBD1. There are 15 residues in the CDR3. J was trimmed by 2 bases and V by 1 base; bases with no gene match: 4. CDR1 LGHNA and CDR2 YSLEER come from the germline V gene. CDR3: CASSQVGQEQETQYF. DNA of the CDR3: TGCGCCAGCAGCCAAGTTGGACAGGAACAAGAGACCCAGTACTTC.

Details on this clone: Additional DNA sequences in this sample encode the identical CDR3. The gene calls are TRBV30 and TRBJ1-3, with D unresolved. The CDR3 is 11 residues long. V lost 3 bases and J 3 bases, leaving 3 bases between the germline ends. CDR1 GTSNPN and CDR2 SVGIG come from the germline V gene (reference sequence). The DNA of the CDR3 is TGTGCCTGGAGCGGTGGAAACACCATATATTTT. This gives the protein CAWSGGNTIYF.

V usage is TRBV6-1 and J usage is TRBJ1-6; possibly TRBD1 for D (6 bases). Germline loops: CDR1 MNHNS, CDR2 SASEGT. Trimming pared 4 bases from V and 4 bases from J, leaving 8 bases between. The CDR3 runs to 14 residues. The chain's CDR3 is CASSAQGYNSPLHF. The CDR3 DNA follows: TGTGCCAGCAGTGCACAGGGTTATAATTCACCCCTCCACTTT.

The V gene is TRBV4-1, the J gene TRBJ2-5, with TRBD2 identical over 12 bases. The trim removed 4 bases at V and 4 bases at J, leaving 4 bases unmatched. This CDR3 has 15 residues. Germline V CDR1 and CDR2: MGHRA, YSYEKL. CDR3 residues: CASSRQTSGGETQYF. CDR3 coding DNA: TGCGCCAGCAGCCGCCAGACTAGCGGGGGAGAGACCCAGTACTTC.

This clone appeared a few times. The chain joins TRBV4-1 to TRBJ1-4; no clear D gene. Germline CDR1 MGHRA, CDR2 YSYEKL. V gave up 0 bases and J gave up 10 bases, with 15 bases separating them. The CDR3 consists of 15 residues. For the CDR3, the DNA is TGCGCCAGCAGCCAAGATCCGGCTACCGGAAGAAAACTGTTTTTT. It is translated as CASSQDPATGRKLFF.

This clone has only one observation. The chain joins TRBV6-5 to TRBJ1-1; 8 bases map to TRBD1. The CDR3 consists of 16 residues. With 4 bases clipped from V and 4 bases from J, the junction kept 11 bases outside the gene matches. Germline CDR1 is MNHEY and CDR2 is SVGAGI. CDR3 sequence reads: CASSSDSDRVGTEAFF. The CDR3 DNA is TGTGCCAGCAGTTCCGACTCGGACAGGGTCGGCACTGAAGCTTTCTTT.

This clone has only a few counts. The chain joins TRBV29-1 to TRBJ1-1; the D gene is possibly TRBD1 (6 bases). Trimming removed 5 bases at V and 1 base at J, with 14 bases between. Germline V CDR1 and CDR2: SQVTM, ANQGSEA. CDR3 length equals 14 residues. CDR3 protein: CSVSLRGPNTEAFF. DNA for the CDR3: TGCAGCGTTTCTCTGCGGGGGCCGAACACTGAAGCTTTCTTT.

The CDR3 DNA is TGCAGCGTTGATACAGTGAACACTGAAGCTTTCTTT. Its translation: CSVDTVNTEAFF. The V gene is TRBV29-1, the J gene TRBJ1-1; D not resolved. CDR3 length: 12 amino acids. Deletions cut 3 bases from V and 0 bases from J, with 5 bases between. Germline V gives CDR1 SQVTM, CDR2 ANQGSEA.

The chain employs TRBV28 and TRBJ2-7; D is perhaps TRBD2 (5 bases). CDR1 and CDR2 (germline): MDHEN, SYDVKM. The CDR3 runs to 12 residues. V lost 3 bases to trimming and J lost 6 bases, with 9 bases between them. CDR3 bases: TGTGCCAGCAGTTTGAGAGGGCTCGAGCAGTACTTC. It is translated as CASSLRGLEQYF.

This chain links TRBV18 with TRBJ2-5; 8 bases fit TRBD1. CDR3 length: 15 amino acids. Germline lookup yields CDR1 KGHSH and CDR2 LQKENI. After removal of 1 base from V and 2 bases from J, the junction contained 3 bases not matched to a gene. The CDR3 spells CASSPRTGRQETQYF. CDR3 sequence (DNA): TGTGCCAGCTCACCACGGACAGGGCGACAAGAGACCCAGTACTTC. Full variable domain (outside the CDR3, taken from reference TRBV18 and TRBJ2-5): NAGVMQNPRHLVRRRGQEARLRCSPMKGHSHVYWYRQLPEEGLKFMVYLQKENIIDESGMPKERFSAEFPKEGPSILRIQQVVRGDSAAYFCASSPRTGRQETQYFGPGTRLLVL.

The chain is built from TRBV4-3 and TRBJ2-1, with 9 bases aligning to TRBD2. The CDR3 runs 14 residues. After removal of 0 bases from V and 14 bases from J, the junction contained 8 bases not matched to a gene. Germline values: CDR1 LGHNA, CDR2 YSLEER. The CDR3 bases are TGCGCCAGCAGCCAAGATCTTAGGCTAGCGGGGAAGTTCTTC. Translation gives CASSQDLRLAGKFF.

V gene TRBV6-1 combines with J gene TRBJ2-2, with 8 bases fitting TRBD1. Germline lookup yields CDR1 MNHNS and CDR2 SASEGT. The CDR3 sequence is 14 residues long. Trimming cost V 6 bases and J 4 bases; bases outside gene matches: 4. Here the CDR3 reads CASRPRGRTGELFF. The CDR3 bases are TGTGCCAGCAGGCCCAGGGGGCGCACCGGGGAGCTGTTTTTT.

The V call is TRBV15, the J call TRBJ2-5; either TRBD1 or TRBD2 may fit D (5 bases each). This CDR3 is built from 16 residues. Trimming pared 0 bases from V and 3 bases from J, leaving 14 bases between. The germline CDR1 and CDR2 sequences are LNHNV and YYDKDF (reference sequence). CDR3 loop: CATSRDVPGPKETQYF. CDR3 bases: TGTGCCACCAGCAGAGATGTCCCGGGACCTAAAGAGACCCAGTACTTC.

V is TRBV4-1 and J is TRBJ2-3; D not certain. Per germline, CDR1 MGHRA and CDR2 YSYEKL. The CDR3 has 16 amino acids. V was clipped by 3 bases and J by 2 bases, with 15 bases between them. The CDR3 DNA reads as TGCGCCAGCAGCCAGGAGCCGAATCGGTTCACAGATACGCAGTATTTT. The encoded protein is CASSQEPNRFTDTQYF.

The rearrangement links TRBV6-5 to TRBJ1-5; unclear D gene. The CDR3 extends over 14 amino acids. The germline V gene encodes CDR1 MNHEY and CDR2 SVGAGI. V was cut by 5 bases and J by 2 bases, with 10 bases left in between. The chain's CDR3 is CASSLNRGNQPQHF. CDR3 DNA sequence: TGTGCCAGCAGTCTCAACAGAGGCAATCAGCCCCAGCATTTT.

The count of this clone is one. The chain couples TRBV2 to TRBJ2-2; 10 bases align to TRBD2. The CDR3 covers 16 residues. V lost 4 bases and J lost 2; bases outside the gene matches: 4. Germline CDR1 and CDR2: SNHLY and FYNNEI. The CDR3, as DNA: TGTGCCAGCAGTGGCCTAGCGGGGGCAAACACCGGGGAGCTGTTTTTT. Protein product: CASSGLAGANTGELFF.